This T cell receptor (beta chain) stems from a study of cytomegalovirus exposure and HLA in healthy donors. Study-wide background: Genotyping of 398 donors showed that approximately 83% belonged to the Caucasian-associated ancestry cluster.

Study-wide results and caveats: Researchers counted roughly 150 TCR beta chains as cytomegalovirus-associated. TCR beta chain V- and J-gene trimming was linked, in a later analysis, to a missense variant in DCLRE1C. When the data were analyzed later, several of the most significant clusters appeared to be linked to common viral pathogens.

The germline gives CDR1 MNHEY, CDR2 SVGAGI. There are 14 residues in the CDR3. Trimming cost V 8 bases and J 5 bases, with 18 bases left between them. Researchers ran the PCR with 60 Vbeta and 13 Jbeta primers. Some clones are missing from TCRdb's copy, which holds only in-frame ones; the method was immunoSEQ multiplex PCR. The sample lists 130,000 or so clones; around 80% were seen once. Notes on this clone: Its antigen is as yet unknown.

The chain combines TRBV6-5 with TRBJ2-5; D is possibly TRBD1 (6 bases). The sequence derives from a female donor in good health and CMV-seropositive. Sequences were obtained from PBMCs. CDR3: CASGPGHLQETQYF. The CDR3 nucleotides read TGTGCCAGCGGTCCGGGACACCTTCAGGAGACCCAGTACTTC.